The present T cell receptor (beta chain) was sequenced within a study of OX40 agonist ivuxolimab in advanced cancers. Study-wide background: It was ivuxolimab, an agonistic anti-OX40 (CD134) antibody, that patients were treated with.

Turning to this clone: What it binds is not known.

Patients with a history of autoimmune disease or on systemic immunosuppression were excluded. Generated by immunoSEQ multiplex PCR, the TCRdb table keeps only in-frame clones and is missing some. There are roughly 74,000 clones in the sample; roughly 94% occur only once, and just over 20% lies in the top ten. General study findings and limits: Individuals who were partial responders at 0.1-3.0 mg/kg had clonal expansion that ranked among the lowest.

Trimming left V 3 bases short and J 3 bases short, with 18 bases between. CDR1 and CDR2 (germline): LGHNA, YNFKEQ. The CDR3 covers 17 residues. The V call is TRBV4-2, the J call TRBJ1-3; D gene unclear. The specimen comprised CD4+ or CD8+ T cells sorted from blood, sampled in a trial of the OX40 agonist ivuxolimab. This receptor was taken from an adult with an advanced solid tumor such as melanoma, head and neck, liver or kidney cancer. This CDR3 is CASSHPLPGLGGNTIYF. CDR3 coding DNA: TGTGCCAGCAGCCACCCCCTCCCCGGGCTAGGTGGAAACACCATATATTTT.